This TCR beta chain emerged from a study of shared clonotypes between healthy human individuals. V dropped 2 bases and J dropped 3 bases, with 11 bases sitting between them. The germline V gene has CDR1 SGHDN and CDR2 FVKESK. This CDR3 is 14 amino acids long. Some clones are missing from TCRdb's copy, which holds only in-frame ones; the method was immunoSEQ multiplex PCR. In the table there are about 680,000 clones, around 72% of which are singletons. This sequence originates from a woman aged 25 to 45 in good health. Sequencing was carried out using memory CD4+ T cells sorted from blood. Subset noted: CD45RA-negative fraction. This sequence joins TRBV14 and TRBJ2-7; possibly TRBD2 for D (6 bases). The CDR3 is CASSQTGVLYEQYF. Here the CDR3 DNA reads TGTGCCAGCAGCCAAACGGGAGTGCTCTACGAGCAGTACTTC.